These 9 T cell receptor beta chains share one sample of origin, sequenced in a study of identical twins. TCRdb re-called the 5' RACE reads with MiXCR, one entry per CDR3 protein. The sample includes about 280,000 distinct CDR3 sequences, roughly 8.6% of them seen just once. These data were also reused for a study on yellow fever vaccine responses in identical twins.

The sequencing input was memory (CD45RO+) T cells sorted from blood. The receptors were sampled from a woman in her late teens or twenties in good health.

This clonotype was seen ten or more times. The CDR3 here is CASGPGGLYSPLHF. DNA for the CDR3: TGTGCCAGCGGCCCCGGGGGACTGTATTCACCCCTCCACTTT. The gene calls are TRBV6-1 and TRBJ1-6, with D possibly matching TRBD1 (5 bases). V lost 8 bases, J lost 8 bases, and 16 bases lay in between. The CDR3 has 14 residues. The germline V gene encodes CDR1 MNHNS and CDR2 SASEGT.

A few counts support this clonotype. The rearrangement links TRBV5-5 to TRBJ2-2, with D possibly being TRBD1 or TRBD2 (7 bases each). CDR1 is SGHKS, CDR2 YYEKEE, per germline (reference sequence). This CDR3 spans 14 amino acids. V lost 7 bases and J lost 4, with 14 bases in between. The CDR3 protein is CASGGDSFTGELFF. CDR3 sequence (DNA): TGTGCCAGCGGGGGGGACAGCTTCACCGGGGAGCTGTTTTTT.

V usage is TRBV7-6 and J usage is TRBJ2-1, with 12 bases fitting TRBD2. The CDR3 sequence is 16 residues long. Unmatched junction bases numbered 11, after V lost 5 bases and J lost 9 bases. The germline V gene encodes CDR1 SGHVS and CDR2 FNYEAQ. The CDR3: CASSDPIGLAGREQFF. Here the CDR3 DNA reads TGTGCCAGCAGCGACCCGATTGGACTAGCGGGGCGTGAGCAGTTCTTC.

This clonotype was seen at least ten times. The rearrangement uses TRBV13 and TRBJ1-4; D perhaps matches TRBD1 (6 bases). The CDR3 runs 15 residues. Germline V gene sequence: CDR1 PRHDT, CDR2 FYEKMQ (reference sequence). V lost 3 bases and J lost 4, with 12 bases in between. CDR3 sequence: CASSFWTASNEKLFF. The CDR3 DNA reads TGTGCCAGCAGCTTTTGGACAGCAAGTAATGAAAAACTGTTTTTT.

This chain links TRBV7-6 with TRBJ1-3, with 7 nucleotides matching TRBD1. J lost 4 bases, V lost 3 bases, and 6 bases had no gene match. Germline CDR1 SGHVS, CDR2 FNYEAQ. The CDR3 length is 15 residues. CDR3 sequence (DNA): TGTGCCAGCAGCTTCACAGGGGAGTCCGGAAACACCATATATTTT. Translation gives CASSFTGESGNTIYF.

There are a few counts of this clonotype. CDR3 nucleotides: TGTGCCAGCAGTTTAGGGACGGAATCTCAGCCCCAGCATTTT. Translating gives CASSLGTESQPQHF. The chain employs TRBV28 and TRBJ1-5, with TRBD1 as a possible D gene (5 bases). Germline CDR1 MDHEN, CDR2 SYDVKM. Trimming left V 2 bases short and J 6 bases short, with 11 bases between. This CDR3 has 14 amino acids.

This chain uses TRBV10-2 with TRBJ1-1, with D possibly TRBD1 on 5 matching bases. The germline V gene encodes CDR1 WSHSY and CDR2 SAAADI. Trimming removed 0 bases at V and 8 bases at J, with 19 bases between. This CDR3 has 16 residues. In DNA, the CDR3 is TGCGCCAGCAGTGAGTCATATACCCAGGGTCTCGGGGAAGCTTTCTTT. This gives the protein CASSESYTQGLGEAFF.

This clonotype was seen ten or more times. The gene calls are TRBV6-1 and TRBJ1-5; TRBD1 matches 7 bases. Germline trimming cut 1 base from V and 4 bases from J; bases unmatched to any gene: 4. Germline V gene sequence: CDR1 MNHNS, CDR2 SASEGT. The CDR3 contains 15 residues. The CDR3 sequence: CASSEVPGGNQPQHF. DNA for the CDR3: TGTGCCAGCAGTGAAGTCCCAGGGGGGAATCAGCCCCAGCATTTT.

This chain connects TRBV18 to TRBJ1-1; D is perhaps TRBD1 (6 bases). The CDR3 contains 18 residues. Between the trimmed V and J ends, which lost 5 bases and 0 bases, there was a span of 22 bases. The germline V gene encodes CDR1 KGHSH and CDR2 LQKENI. For the CDR3, the DNA is TGTGCCAGCTCATCGTTAATGGCAGGGGATAACATGAACACTGAAGCTTTCTTT. Its protein is CASSSLMAGDNMNTEAFF.